The 28 T cell receptor beta chains reported below all come from one sample, sequenced in a study of blood T cells in healthy people across ages. Then a second PCR, running about 6 to 11 cycles, was carried out with a sample-barcoded 5' primer and a J-beta primer mix. Using its own MiXCR run on the 5' RACE reads, TCRdb lists one record per CDR3 protein. The data contain hundreds of thousands of distinct CDR3 sequences, approximately 52% of them singletons. The sample taken for sequencing was blood. The receptor source for this set is a woman of 80 years or more in good health.

The rearrangement links TRBV10-3 to TRBJ2-1; 8 positions agree with TRBD2. CDR1 is ENHRY and CDR2 is SYGVKD in the germline V gene. Losses at the gene ends were 10 bases for V and 4 bases for J; bases not matched to a gene: 12. The CDR3 has 15 residues. CDR3 sequence (DNA): TGTGCCACTCAAGAGAGCGGGGGCACTTACAATGAGCAGTTCTTC. Translated: CATQESGGTYNEQFF.

The chain recombines TRBV7-9 with TRBJ2-2; possibly TRBD1 or TRBD2 for D (5 bases each). Germline assignment: CDR1 SEHNR and CDR2 FQNEAQ (reference sequence). The CDR3 consists of 13 residues. The CDR3 spells CAPGTANTGELFF. For the CDR3, the DNA is TGTGCGCCGGGGACGGCGAACACCGGGGAGCTGTTTTTT.

V gene TRBV4-2 combines with J gene TRBJ2-7, with a tentative D call TRBD2 (6 bases). Germline CDR1 LGHNA, CDR2 YNFKEQ. The CDR3 loop spans 16 amino acids. Between the trimmed V and J ends, which lost 0 bases and 2 bases, there was a span of 14 bases. CDR3 sequence reads: CASSQDLAGPTYEQYF. The DNA for the CDR3 is TGTGCCAGCAGCCAAGATCTGGCGGGACCAACCTACGAGCAGTACTTC.

For this clonotype: Sequence at one end of the junction differs from germline and may be a read error. This chain uses TRBV2 with TRBJ1-6, with a possible D match to TRBD1 (6 bases). The CDR3 covers 15 residues. CDR1 and CDR2 from the germline V gene are SNHLY and FYNNEI. CDR3 region: CASRGGFNYKSPLHF. DNA of the CDR3: TGTGCCAGCAGAGGGGGGTTCAACTATAAGTCACCCCTCCACTTT.

Many counts were recorded for this clonotype. This chain joins TRBV7-9 and TRBJ2-1; possibly TRBD1 or TRBD2 for D (5 bases each). Trimming took off 5 bases at V and 4 bases at J, with 18 bases between the two ends. CDR3 length: 16 amino acids. Germline values: CDR1 SEHNR, CDR2 FQNEAQ (reference sequence). CDR3 sequence reads: CASSVSGTAVYNEQFF. The CDR3 nucleotides are TGTGCCAGCAGCGTATCCGGGACGGCCGTTTACAATGAGCAGTTCTTC. The full variable domain, rest sourced from reference TRBV7-9 and TRBJ2-1, is DTGVSQNPRHKITKRGQNVTFRCDPISEHNRLYWYRQTLGQGPEFLTYFQNEAQLEKSRLLSDRFSAERPKGSFSTLEIQRTEQGDSAMYLCASSVSGTAVYNEQFFGPGTRLTVL.

As for this clonotype: This may be a read error: a much more frequent sequence differs by one nucleotide. This chain links TRBV28 with TRBJ2-5; 7 bases are a match to TRBD2. Per the germline V gene, CDR1 is MDHEN and CDR2 is SYDVKM. Trimming cost V 4 bases and J 9 bases; bases outside gene matches: 8. CDR3 size: 13 residues. The CDR3 DNA is TGTGCCAGCAGTTCCGTGGGGGGGGAGGCCCAGTACTTC. It codes for CASSSVGGEAQYF.

This clonotype was observed at least ten times. J is TRBJ2-5 and V is TRBV18, with TRBD1 matching over 8 bases. The V gene's germline CDR1 is KGHSH and CDR2 LQKENI. The CDR3 loop spans 14 amino acids. V lost 3 bases and J lost 3; bases outside the gene matches: 3. The CDR3 reads CASSPTTGEETQYF. The CDR3 bases are TGTGCCAGCTCACCGACGACAGGGGAAGAGACCCAGTACTTC. Full variable domain (remainder filled in from reference TRBV18 and TRBJ2-5): NAGVMQNPRHLVRRRGQEARLRCSPMKGHSHVYWYRQLPEEGLKFMVYLQKENIIDESGMPKERFSAEFPKEGPSILRIQQVVRGDSAAYFCASSPTTGEETQYFGPGTRLLVL.

This clonotype has a handful of counts. A read error may explain this, as a much larger clone is one base away. V usage is TRBV5-5 and J usage is TRBJ2-1; no firm D call. CDR3 size: 13 residues. V lost 4 bases and J 3 bases, leaving 8 bases between the germline ends. Germline V lookup: CDR1 SGHKS, CDR2 YYEKEE (reference sequence). The CDR3 region has the DNA TGTGCCAGCAGCGTGGAGAACTACAATGAGCAGTTCTTC. It specifies CASSVENYNEQFF.

For this clonotype: The germline gene is not matched at one end of the junction; a read error may be the cause. J is TRBJ1-6 and V is TRBV25-1, with a possible D match to TRBD1 (6 bases). The V gene's germline CDR1 is MGHDK and CDR2 SYGVNS. This CDR3 contains 15 residues. The CDR3 region has the DNA TGTGCCGGCAGTGAATATACAGGGACCAATTCACCCCCCCACTTT. This codes for CAGSEYTGTNSPPHF.

There are a few counts of this clonotype. The V call is TRBV5-1, the J call TRBJ2-1; 9 bases match TRBD2. Per germline, CDR1 SGHRS and CDR2 YFSETQ. V gave up 0 bases and J gave up 2 bases; unmatched junction bases: 6. The CDR3 loop spans 17 amino acids. This CDR3 is CASSLGGSGRPYNEQFF. The CDR3 nucleotides are TGCGCCAGCAGCTTGGGCGGCAGCGGGAGGCCCTACAATGAGCAGTTCTTC.

This chain joins TRBV30 and TRBJ2-1, with D perhaps matching TRBD2 (6 bases). Germline-derived CDR1 and CDR2 are GTSNPN and SVGIG (reference sequence). Trimming cost V 3 bases and J 7 bases, with 13 bases left between them. This CDR3 is built from 13 residues. The chain's CDR3 is CAWRRGRTNEQFF. CDR3 in DNA: TGTGCCTGGAGGCGGGGTAGAACTAATGAGCAGTTCTTC.

This clonotype came up a few times. This sequence joins TRBV29-1 and TRBJ1-1; D not resolved. There are 14 residues in the CDR3. CDR1 and CDR2 from the germline V gene are SQVTM and ANQGSEA. V lost 0 bases and J lost 0, with 8 bases in between. CDR3 nucleotide sequence: TGCAGCGTTGAAGATCGGACGGTGAACACTGAAGCTTTCTTT. Amino acids: CSVEDRTVNTEAFF.

This clonotype was recorded once. Relative to the germline gene, one junction end is altered; a read error may explain this. The rearrangement joins TRBV3-1 to TRBJ1-2, with TRBD1 as a possible D gene (6 bases). Germline V gene sequence: CDR1 LGHDT, CDR2 YNNKEL (reference sequence). The CDR3 sequence is 13 residues long. CDR3 residues: CANSQGTNYGYTF. CDR3 nucleotides: TGTGCCAACAGCCAAGGGACAAACTATGGCTACACCTTC.

CDR3 residues: CSAVPSNYGYTF. In DNA, the CDR3 is TGCAGTGCGGTTCCAAGTAACTATGGCTACACCTTC. The chain uses TRBV20-1 and TRBJ1-2; D is uncertain. The CDR3 sequence is 12 residues long. With 6 bases removed from V and 1 base from J, the gap between germline ends came to 9 bases. In germline, CDR1 is DFQATT, CDR2 SNEGSKA (reference sequence).

The chain has TRBV5-1 and TRBJ2-4; D is possibly TRBD1 (5 bases). Germline CDR1 and CDR2: SGHRS and YFSETQ. V was cut by 6 bases and J by 13 bases, with 20 bases left in between. The CDR3 is 13 amino acids. The CDR3 sequence: CASTQGIGNEQYF. In DNA form, the CDR3 reads TGCGCCAGCACTCAGGGAATAGGCAATGAGCAGTACTTC. The full variable domain, with the rest looked up from reference TRBV5-1 and TRBJ2-4, is KAGVTQTPRYLIKTRGQQVTLSCSPISGHRSVSWYQQTPGQGLQFLFEYFSETQRNKGNFPGRFSGRQFSNSRSEMNVSTLELGDSALYLCASTQGIGNEQYFGAGTRLSVL.

J is TRBJ1-5 and V is TRBV29-1, with D unclear. The CDR3 sequence is 14 residues long. Looked up from germline, CDR1 is SQVTM and CDR2 is ANQGSEA. The CDR3: CGARVGDSNQPQHF. The CDR3 DNA follows: TGCGGCGCCCGGGTTGGAGATAGCAATCAGCCCCAGCATTTT.

As regards this clonotype: A single base separates this from a much larger clone, so it may be a read error. This chain connects TRBV7-3 to TRBJ2-1, with TRBD2 matching 8 bases. The CDR3 spans 15 residues. Germline CDR1 SGHTA, CDR2 FQGTGA. CDR3 DNA sequence: TGTGCCAGCAGCTTCACCGGGACTAGAACCAATGAGCGGTTCTTC. Residues: CASSFTGTRTNERFF.

A word on this clonotype: A single base separates this from a much larger clone, so it may be a read error. The chain links TRBV18 to TRBJ1-2; tentative D call: TRBD1 (6 bases). V was pared by 8 bases and J by 2 bases, with 21 bases between. The CDR3 runs to 16 residues. Germline CDR1 reads KGHSH; CDR2 reads LQKENI. CDR3 nucleotides: TGTGCCAGCACAGGGACGACAGGTCTATTCAACTATGGCTACACCTTC. Translated, it gives CASTGTTGLFNYGYTF.

The rearrangement uses TRBV20-1 and TRBJ2-1; D perhaps matches TRBD2 (6 bases). The CDR3 sequence is 14 residues long. V shed 3 bases and J shed 0 bases, with 9 bases lying between them. Germline loops: CDR1 DFQATT, CDR2 SNEGSKA (reference sequence). The CDR3 is CSARTGDSYNEQFF. The CDR3 DNA follows: TGCAGTGCTAGGACGGGAGACTCCTACAATGAGCAGTTCTTC.

The chain is built from TRBV7-8 and TRBJ1-2; tentatively, D is TRBD1 (5 bases). The CDR3 length is 18 residues. Trimming pared 1 base from V and 3 bases from J, leaving 21 bases between. The germline CDR1 and CDR2 sequences are SGHVS and FQNEAQ. CDR3 DNA sequence: TGTGCCAGCAGCTTAGAAACGCCCGCAATGGGGCCGGACTATGGCTACACCTTC. Its translation is CASSLETPAMGPDYGYTF.

This clonotype was counted between two and nine times. V and J are TRBV20-1 and TRBJ2-3; D is ambiguous. This CDR3 comprises 16 residues. Per germline, CDR1 DFQATT and CDR2 SNEGSKA (reference sequence). V lost 3 bases and J lost 0, with 16 bases in between. As DNA, the CDR3 is TGCAGTGCTAGGGCCCGGGCAGAACTTAGCACAGATACGCAGTATTTT. Protein product: CSARARAELSTDTQYF.

The V gene is TRBV12-3 or TRBV12-4, the J gene TRBJ2-5; D may be TRBD2 (6 bases). The CDR3 loop spans 15 amino acids. Trimming pared 3 bases from V and 0 bases from J, leaving 11 bases between. The CDR3 nucleotides are TGTGCCAGCAGTTTCACGGGGGAGTACCAAGAGACCCAGTACTTC. Its protein product is CASSFTGEYQETQYF.

The chain couples TRBV11-2 to TRBJ2-4; D gene uncertain. Matching the DNA end better, TRBJ2-7 makes the J call doubtful. The CDR3 runs 15 residues. Germline lookup yields CDR1 SGHAT and CDR2 FQNNGV. CDR3 region: CASSLDSGQTYEQYF. Written as DNA, the CDR3 is TGTGCCAGCAGCTTAGATAGTGGCCAGACCTACGAGCAGTACTTC.

Only one count was recorded for this clonotype. The chain couples TRBV5-1 to TRBJ2-3; weak D call: TRBD1 (5 bases). V was clipped by 7 bases and J by 2 bases, with 17 bases between them. Germline lookup yields CDR1 SGHRS and CDR2 YFSETQ. The CDR3 is made up of 15 amino acids. The CDR3, as DNA: TGCGCCAGCGCCGGACAACCCTTGGACACAGATACGCAGTATTTT. Its protein is CASAGQPLDTDTQYF.

The rearrangement joins TRBV7-9 to TRBJ2-3; weak D call: TRBD2 (5 bases). The CDR3 has 17 residues. Germline V gene sequence: CDR1 SEHNR, CDR2 FQNEAQ (reference sequence). V lost 5 bases and J 9 bases, leaving 27 bases between the germline ends. CDR3 coding DNA: TGTGCCAGCAGCCCGCCCGGGGAAGCGCTATCCCGGTCCACGCAGTATTTT. Translation: CASSPPGEALSRSTQYF.

In this sample, this clonotype turned up a few times. The chain recombines TRBV7-2 with TRBJ2-1; no clear D gene. The CDR3 spans 13 residues. V gave up 5 bases and J gave up 6 bases, with 11 bases separating them. The V gene's germline CDR1 is SGHTA and CDR2 FQGNSA. CDR3 DNA: TGTGCCAGCAGCAGGGTATTCAGCAATGAGCAGTTCTTC. It translates to CASSRVFSNEQFF. The complete variable domain, with remaining parts taken from reference TRBV7-2 and TRBJ2-1, reads GAGVSQSPSNKVTEKGKDVELRCDPISGHTALYWYRQSLGQGLEFLIYFQGNSAPDKSGLPSDRFSAERTGGSVSTLTIQRTQQEDSAVYLCASSRVFSNEQFFGPGTRLTVL.

The CDR3 region is CASSLVYQGPVSYEQYF. The CDR3 bases are TGTGCCAGCAGCTTAGTGTACCAGGGACCGGTTTCCTACGAGCAGTACTTC. The chain uses TRBV11-2 and TRBJ2-7; TRBD1 or TRBD2 may be the D gene (5 bases each). The CDR3 is 17 residues long. Germline CDR1 SGHAT, CDR2 FQNNGV. V lost 1 base to trimming and J lost 1 base, with 17 bases between them.

The chain links TRBV12-3 or TRBV12-4 to TRBJ2-5; TRBD1 agrees at 9 bases. There are 15 residues in the CDR3. Trimming at V came to 5 bases and at J to 5 bases, leaving 9 bases not matched to a gene. DNA for the CDR3: TGTGCCAGCAGTGAAACGGGACAGGGCTTCGAGACCCAGTACTTC. It encodes CASSETGQGFETQYF.